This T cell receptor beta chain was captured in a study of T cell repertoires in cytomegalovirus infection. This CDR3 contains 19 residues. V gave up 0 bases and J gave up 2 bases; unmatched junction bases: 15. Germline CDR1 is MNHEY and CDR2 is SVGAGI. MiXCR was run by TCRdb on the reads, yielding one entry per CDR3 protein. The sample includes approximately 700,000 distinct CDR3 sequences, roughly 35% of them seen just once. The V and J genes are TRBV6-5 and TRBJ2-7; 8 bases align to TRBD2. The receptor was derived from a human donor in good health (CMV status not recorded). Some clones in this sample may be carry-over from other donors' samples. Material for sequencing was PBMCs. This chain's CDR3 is CASSYSLPLAGFGPYEQYF. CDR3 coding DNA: TGTGCCAGCAGTTACTCGCTGCCCCTAGCGGGCTTCGGTCCCTACGAGCAGTACTTC.